One sample yielded the 29 T cell receptor beta chains listed below, sequenced in a study of T cells in Graves' hyperthyroidism and ophthalmopathy. The CDR3 regions of TCR beta were amplified from RNA transcripts. TCR CDR3 regions were first amplified by RT-PCR with HTBI primers. In TCRdb, the multiplex PCR reads were re-called with MiXCR into one record per CDR3 protein. The sample includes over 500,000 distinct CDR3 sequences, approximately 15% seen only once; the top ten take around 14%. Input material: blood. Receptors originate from a woman aged 40 to 49 with Graves' hyperthyroidism.

This clonotype was observed at least ten times. The chain employs TRBV28 and TRBJ2-3, with a tentative D call TRBD2 (5 bases). CDR1 is MDHEN, CDR2 SYDVKM, per germline. This CDR3 has 15 amino acids. The germline V and J ends were trimmed by 5 bases and 4 bases, with 16 bases remaining between them. The CDR3 region is CASSLSGNSPDTQYF. In DNA, the CDR3 is TGTGCCAGCAGTCTGTCGGGGAATAGCCCAGATACGCAGTATTTT.

The chain is built from TRBV7-9 and TRBJ1-1; D not resolved. V was shortened by 2 bases and J by 2 bases, with 9 bases between the two germline ends. This CDR3 region has 14 residues. CDR1 SEHNR and CDR2 FQNEAQ come from the germline V gene (reference sequence). CDR3 coding DNA: TGTGCCAGCAGCTTAATAATATCCAACACTGAAGCTTTCTTT. It encodes CASSLIISNTEAFF.

This clonotype was counted a few times. This sequence joins TRBV28 and TRBJ1-3, with D hard to call. This CDR3 comprises 15 residues. V lost 3 bases, J lost 2 bases, and 11 bases lay in between. Germline CDR1 and CDR2: MDHEN and SYDVKM. The CDR3 coding sequence is TGTGCCAGCAGTTTGTCTCAAGATACTGGAAACACCATATATTTT. It translates to CASSLSQDTGNTIYF. The entire variable domain, with the rest obtained from reference TRBV28 and TRBJ1-3, is as follows: DVKVTQSSRYLVKRTGEKVFLECVQDMDHENMFWYRQDPGLGLRLIYFSYDVKMKEKGDIPEGYSVSREKKERFSLILESASTNQTSMYLCASSLSQDTGNTIYFGEGSWLTVV.

This clonotype has a count of ten or more. J is TRBJ2-7 and V is TRBV7-9, with 13 bases lining up with TRBD2. The CDR3 extends over 18 amino acids. V lost 0 bases, J lost 4 bases, and 9 bases stayed unmatched. Germline values: CDR1 SEHNR, CDR2 FQNEAQ (reference sequence). CDR3 bases: TGTGCCAGCAGCTTAGCCCGGGGGACTAGCGGGACCGGATACGAGCAGTACTTC. Translation: CASSLARGTSGTGYEQYF.

The V gene is TRBV5-1, the J gene TRBJ2-2; 8 bases align to TRBD1. Per the germline V gene, CDR1 is SGHRS and CDR2 is YFSETQ. Germline trimming cut 5 bases from V and 0 bases from J; bases unmatched to any gene: 6. The CDR3 is 16 amino acids. The CDR3 loop is CASRRQGTTNTGELFF. The CDR3 DNA sequence: TGCGCCAGCAGGCGACAGGGGACAACGAACACCGGGGAGCTGTTTTTT.

The chain couples TRBV3-1 to TRBJ1-1; no clear D. This CDR3 has 14 amino acids. Trimming removed 4 bases at V and 3 bases at J, with 12 bases between. CDR1 is LGHDT and CDR2 is YNNKEL in the germline V gene (reference sequence). CDR3 sequence reads: CASSPGSGYTEAFF. CDR3 DNA sequence: TGTGCCAGCAGCCCCGGGTCGGGGTACACTGAAGCTTTCTTT.

This clonotype was observed a few times. At one end the junction does not follow the germline gene, possibly because of a read error. The J gene is TRBJ1-2, the V gene TRBV2; D perhaps matches TRBD1 (5 bases). The CDR3 consists of 14 residues. CDR1 is SNHLY and CDR2 is FYNNEI in the germline V gene. The CDR3 DNA is TGTGCCAGCAGTGAAGTGGGGCGCAGCTATGGCTACGCCTTC. It yields the protein CASSEVGRSYGYAF.

This clonotype was counted ten times or more. The chain carries TRBV20-1 and TRBJ2-2; 8 nucleotides match TRBD2. The CDR3 length is 14 residues. Per the germline V gene, CDR1 is DFQATT and CDR2 is SNEGSKA (reference sequence). Trimming removed 5 bases from V and 2 bases from J; junction bases left unmatched: 4. CDR3 bases: TGCAGTGCTGTTAGCGGGGTCAACACCGGGGAGCTGTTTTTT. Its protein product is CSAVSGVNTGELFF.

This clonotype was counted at least ten times. This chain links TRBV13 with TRBJ1-6; D remains unclear. The CDR3 length is 17 residues. Per germline, CDR1 PRHDT and CDR2 FYEKMQ (reference sequence). Trimming pared 4 bases from V and 0 bases from J, leaving 13 bases between. The chain's CDR3 is CASSSTMESSYNSPLHF. CDR3 in DNA: TGTGCCAGCAGCTCCACTATGGAGAGCTCCTATAATTCACCCCTCCACTTT.

The chain recombines TRBV20-1 with TRBJ2-5, with D uncertain. The ends were cut back, 4 bases at V and 5 bases at J, with 5 bases in the middle. Per the germline V gene, CDR1 is DFQATT and CDR2 is SNEGSKA (reference sequence). CDR3 size: 10 residues. CDR3 sequence reads: CSATAETQYF. The CDR3 DNA is TGCAGTGCTACGGCGGAGACCCAGTACTTC.

V is TRBV4-2 and J is TRBJ2-7; no firm D call. The CDR3 is 14 residues long. In germline, CDR1 is LGHNA, CDR2 YNFKEQ. Between the trimmed V and J ends, which lost 1 base and 2 bases, there was a span of 9 bases. CDR3 region: CASSQGTYTYEQYF. CDR3 nucleotides: TGTGCCAGCAGCCAAGGGACGTATACCTACGAGCAGTACTTC.

This clonotype appeared a few times. The chain couples TRBV24-1 to TRBJ2-7, with 9 positions matching TRBD1. This CDR3 spans 15 amino acids. Germline CDR1 reads KGHDR; CDR2 reads SFDVKD. V trimming: 3 bases; J trimming: 3 bases; junction bases outside the gene matches: 5. The CDR3 DNA sequence: TGTGCCACCAGTGATCCCGGGACAGGGAACTACGAGCAGTACTTC. Residues: CATSDPGTGNYEQYF.

This clonotype was seen ten or more times. The rearrangement uses TRBV11-2 and TRBJ2-2; D unclear. Germline V gene lookup returns CDR1 SGHAT and CDR2 FQNNGV. Trimming removed 1 base at V and 3 bases at J, with 12 bases between. The CDR3 has 16 residues. Here the CDR3 reads CASSLVLQRDTGELFF. CDR3 in DNA: TGTGCCAGCAGCTTAGTGCTCCAACGGGACACCGGGGAGCTGTTTTTT. Full variable domain (rest looked up from reference TRBV11-2 and TRBJ2-2): EAGVAQSPRYKIIEKRQSVAFWCNPISGHATLYWYQQILGQGPKLLIQFQNNGVVDDSQLPKDRFSAERLKGVDSTLKIQPAKLEDSAVYLCASSLVLQRDTGELFFGEGSRLTVL.

The table lists this clonotype with a count of one. Germline is not matched at one junction end, which may reflect a read error. In DNA form, the CDR3 reads TGTGCCAGCGGGGGACAGCATAATGAAAGACTGTTTTTT. This sequence encodes CASGGQHNERLFF. The genes are TRBV28 and TRBJ1-4; the match to TRBD1 covers 7 bases. Per the germline V gene, CDR1 is MDHEN and CDR2 is SYDVKM. This CDR3 contains 13 residues.

There are many counts of this clonotype. The chain carries TRBV5-1 and TRBJ2-3, with TRBD2 matching over 12 bases. Per germline, CDR1 SGHRS and CDR2 YFSETQ. With V trimmed by 5 bases and J by 2 bases, 6 bases remained unmatched. The CDR3 runs 16 residues. CDR3 loop: CASRGTSGYFTDTQYF. In DNA form, the CDR3 reads TGCGCCAGCAGGGGGACTAGCGGGTACTTCACAGATACGCAGTATTTT. The whole variable domain, filled in from reference TRBV5-1 and TRBJ2-3, reads KAGVTQTPRYLIKTRGQQVTLSCSPISGHRSVSWYQQTPGQGLQFLFEYFSETQRNKGNFPGRFSGRQFSNSRSEMNVSTLELGDSALYLCASRGTSGYFTDTQYFGPGTRLTVL.

The rearrangement links TRBV4-2 to TRBJ2-1; 11 nucleotides line up with TRBD2. The CDR3 runs 15 residues. Germline CDR1 is LGHNA and CDR2 is YNFKEQ. The ends lost 4 bases at V and 5 bases at J; junction bases unmatched: 4. CDR3 sequence (DNA): TGTGCCAGCAGCCCAGTGACTAGCGGGGACAATGAGCAGTTCTTC. This sequence encodes CASSPVTSGDNEQFF.

There are a few counts of this clonotype. The CDR3 loop reads CASSVSQGNTGELFF. CDR3 coding DNA: TGTGCCAGCAGTGTTAGTCAGGGGAACACCGGGGAGCTGTTTTTT. The chain uses TRBV6-1 and TRBJ2-2, with a weak D call TRBD1 (5 bases). Trimming took 4 bases from V and 1 from J, leaving 10 bases between them. Germline CDR1 MNHNS, CDR2 SASEGT. CDR3 length: 15 residues.

This clonotype has ten or more counts. The chain joins TRBV11-1 to TRBJ2-2; D is uncertain. The CDR3 is made up of 13 amino acids. Per the germline V gene, CDR1 is SGHAT and CDR2 is FQDESV (reference sequence). V lost 0 bases to trimming and J lost 6 bases, with 5 bases between them. The CDR3 nucleotides are TGTGCCAGCAGCTTAGCAGGTCCCGGGGAGCTGTTTTTT. Translating gives CASSLAGPGELFF.

This clonotype was counted ten times or more. The chain joins TRBV2 to TRBJ2-4; TRBD1 might be the D (6 bases). The CDR3 totals 14 residues. Deletions cut 4 bases from V and 1 base from J, with 8 bases between. Germline V gene sequence: CDR1 SNHLY, CDR2 FYNNEI. CDR3 region: CASSGTAAKNIQYF. CDR3 bases: TGTGCCAGCAGTGGGACAGCGGCCAAAAACATTCAGTACTTC. The variable domain in full, with the rest retrieved from reference TRBV2 and TRBJ2-4, is EPEVTQTPSHQVTQMGQEVILRCVPISNHLYFYWYRQILGQKVEFLVSFYNNEISEKSEIFDDQFSVERPDGSNFTLKIRSTKLEDSAMYFCASSGTAAKNIQYFGAGTRLSVL.

The chain has TRBV20-1 and TRBJ2-1, with D maybe TRBD1 (5 bases). V lost 5 bases to trimming and J lost 7 bases, with 15 bases between them. Per germline, CDR1 DFQATT and CDR2 SNEGSKA (reference sequence). The CDR3 extends over 13 amino acids. The DNA of the CDR3 is TGCAGTGCTCACGAGACAGATATTAATGAGCAGTTCTTC. Protein product: CSAHETDINEQFF.

This clonotype was seen only a few times. This chain connects TRBV27 to TRBJ1-5; D uncertain. Germline V gene data show CDR1 as MNHEY and CDR2 as SMNVEV (reference sequence). V was shortened by 0 bases and J by 3 bases, with 12 bases between the two germline ends. The CDR3 covers 16 residues. The CDR3 protein is CASSLSKAGYNQPQHF. CDR3 DNA: TGTGCCAGCAGTTTATCGAAGGCCGGGTACAATCAGCCCCAGCATTTT.

This clonotype was seen ten or more times. The CDR3, as DNA: TGTGCCAGCAGCCGAAGGACAGGGTCCGGGGAGCTGTTTTTT. Its protein is CASSRRTGSGELFF. The chain couples TRBV11-1 to TRBJ2-2; TRBD1 agrees at 8 bases. V lost 5 bases to trimming and J lost 6 bases; unmatched junction nucleotides: 5. Per the germline V gene, CDR1 is SGHAT and CDR2 is FQDESV (reference sequence). The CDR3 has 14 residues. Full variable domain (missing parts from reference TRBV11-1 and TRBJ2-2): EAEVAQSPRYKITEKSQAVAFWCDPISGHATLYWYRQILGQGPELLVQFQDESVVDDSQLPKDRFSAERLKGVDSTLKIQPAELGDSAMYLCASSRRTGSGELFFGEGSRLTVL.

In this sample, this clonotype turned up a few times. The chain joins TRBV6-1 to TRBJ1-4, with D perhaps TRBD1 (6 bases). Germline-derived CDR1 and CDR2 are MNHNS and SASEGT. This CDR3 is 16 amino acids long. Trimming stripped 8 bases from V and 3 bases from J, with 19 bases between. The CDR3 DNA reads TGTGCCAGCGAGGGGGGCAGGGTTTCGGCTAATGAAAAACTGTTTTTT. Translating it yields CASEGGRVSANEKLFF.

This clonotype was recorded at least ten times. The chain recombines TRBV5-1 with TRBJ2-3; D unresolved. The CDR3 contains 15 residues. V was cut by 4 bases and J by 5 bases, with 17 bases left in between. The germline V gene encodes CDR1 SGHRS and CDR2 YFSETQ. CDR3 nucleotides: TGCGCCAGCAGCCCGGAAGGGCCTATCGTAGATACGCAGTATTTT. It encodes CASSPEGPIVDTQYF.

This clonotype was picked up many times. This chain uses TRBV27 with TRBJ2-1; 8 bases line up with TRBD2. Germline V lookup: CDR1 MNHEY, CDR2 SMNVEV (reference sequence). V was clipped by 6 bases and J by 1 base; unmatched bases: 5. The CDR3 loop spans 15 amino acids. CDR3 amino acids: CASSSAGESYNEQFF. CDR3 sequence (DNA): TGTGCCAGCAGCTCAGCGGGAGAGTCCTACAATGAGCAGTTCTTC.

This clonotype was recorded many times. The rearrangement joins TRBV30 to TRBJ1-1; D uncertain. This CDR3 region has 15 residues. Germline loops: CDR1 GTSNPN, CDR2 SVGIG (reference sequence). The ends were cut back, 2 bases at V and 1 base at J, with 14 bases in the middle. CDR3 residues: CAWSTTKVQNTEAFF. CDR3 DNA sequence: TGTGCCTGGAGTACCACTAAGGTCCAGAACACTGAAGCTTTCTTT.

This clonotype came up a few times. One junction end disagrees with the germline gene, perhaps due to a read error. The CDR3 sequence: CASGEPVPYGYTF. The CDR3 coding sequence is TGTGCCAGCGGTGAACCGGTTCCCTATGGCTACACCTTC. The rearrangement links TRBV2 to TRBJ1-2, with D unresolved. This CDR3 region has 13 residues. Germline V CDR1 and CDR2: SNHLY, FYNNEI.

This clonotype was found many times. This rearrangement joins TRBV2 to TRBJ2-1; D is possibly TRBD2 (6 bases). Trimming shortened V by 6 bases and J by 6 bases, and 12 bases separated the two germline ends. Germline CDR1 SNHLY, CDR2 FYNNEI. This CDR3 region has 13 residues. CDR3 in amino acids: CASRTDGGNEQFF. The CDR3 DNA is TGTGCCAGCAGGACGGACGGGGGCAATGAGCAGTTCTTC.

This clonotype was found many times. This rearrangement joins TRBV28 to TRBJ2-5; 15 bases agree with TRBD2. The CDR3 extends over 18 amino acids. The V gene's germline CDR1 is MDHEN and CDR2 SYDVKM. V dropped 6 bases and J dropped 0; count of bases not matched to a gene: 8. The CDR3 region is CASSFGLAGGPDQETQYF. The CDR3 region has the DNA TGTGCCAGCAGCTTCGGACTAGCGGGAGGGCCTGACCAAGAGACCCAGTACTTC.